The 18 T cell receptor beta chains below were found in one sample sequenced in a study of blood T cell repertoires in COVID-19. TCRdb's table, derived via immunoSEQ multiplex PCR, lists solely in-frame clones and lacks some. This table holds about 200,000 clones, 86% found once. Sequences were obtained from PBMCs or T cells enriched from blood (not recorded which). The receptors originated from a man between 40 and 49 years old with acute COVID-19.

J is TRBJ1-2 and V is TRBV30, with D perhaps matching TRBD1 (5 bases). CDR3 length: 13 amino acids. CDR1 and CDR2 (germline): GTSNPN, SVGIG (reference sequence). Trimming removed 7 bases at V and 5 bases at J, with 17 bases between. The DNA for the CDR3 is TGTGCCTCCCGGACGGGGGGTAATTATGGCTACACCTTC. Translating gives CASRTGGNYGYTF.

This clone was seen only once. This chain links TRBV7-9 with TRBJ2-3, with D unresolved. Per the germline V gene, CDR1 is SEHNR and CDR2 is FQNEAQ (reference sequence). The CDR3 is 13 residues long. V lost 5 bases to trimming and J lost 6 bases, with 12 bases between them. CDR3 loop: CASSQTPGDTQYF. As DNA, the CDR3 is TGTGCCAGCAGCCAGACCCCCGGGGATACGCAGTATTTT.

This clone appeared a few times. Within the sample, other DNA sequences also encode this same CDR3. The chain employs TRBV2 and TRBJ2-5, with 9 positions matching TRBD2. V dropped 4 bases and J dropped 5; count of bases not matched to a gene: 5. The germline V gene encodes CDR1 SNHLY and CDR2 FYNNEI. The CDR3 spans 14 residues. In nucleotides, the CDR3 is TGTGCCAGCAGTGGTCTAGCGGGAAGGGAGACCCAGTACTTC. It codes for CASSGLAGRETQYF. The variable domain in full, with the rest retrieved from reference TRBV2 and TRBJ2-5, is EPEVTQTPSHQVTQMGQEVILRCVPISNHLYFYWYRQILGQKVEFLVSFYNNEISEKSEIFDDQFSVERPDGSNFTLKIRSTKLEDSAMYFCASSGLAGRETQYFGPGTRLLVL.

The chain carries TRBV3-1 (or the pseudogene TRBV3-2) and TRBJ2-5, with 10 bases identical to TRBD2. Germline CDR1 LGHDT, CDR2 YNNKEL (reference sequence). The V and J ends lost 7 bases and 9 bases, in that order; junction bases with no gene match: 20. This CDR3 has 17 amino acids. CDR3 nucleotides: TGTGCCAGCACCAAAGAAATAGCGGGAGGCGCCCCCCAGGCCCAGTACTTC. Translating gives CASTKEIAGGAPQAQYF.

The chain uses TRBV7-6 and TRBJ2-2, with 7 bases matching TRBD2. V dropped 5 bases and J dropped 4; count of bases not matched to a gene: 10. Germline CDR1 is SGHVS and CDR2 is FNYEAQ. This CDR3 comprises 16 residues. The CDR3 coding sequence is TGTGCCAGCAGCCGAACTAGCGTCACAACCACCGGGGAGCTGTTTTTT. Encoded protein: CASSRTSVTTTGELFF.

The rearrangement links TRBV5-1 to TRBJ2-7; TRBD2 is a possible D gene (6 bases). The CDR3 sequence is 14 residues long. Germline V CDR1 and CDR2: SGHRS, YFSETQ. V was trimmed by 1 base and J by 0 bases, leaving 8 bases between them. The CDR3 loop is CASSLLAASYEQYF. The CDR3, as DNA: TGCGCCAGCAGCTTGTTAGCGGCCTCCTACGAGCAGTACTTC.

The V gene is TRBV4-1, the J gene TRBJ2-1, with TRBD2 matching 7 bases. CDR1 and CDR2 (germline): MGHRA, YSYEKL. V lost 4 bases to trimming and J lost 4 bases; unmatched junction nucleotides: 10. The length of the CDR3 is 16 residues. CDR3 amino acids: CASSLEAGAAYNEQFF. The CDR3 DNA is TGCGCCAGCAGCCTAGAGGCGGGAGCAGCTTACAATGAGCAGTTCTTC.

The chain uses TRBV18 and TRBJ2-1, with TRBD2 matching 8 bases. This CDR3 contains 13 residues. Germline V gives CDR1 KGHSH, CDR2 LQKENI. J was trimmed by 8 bases and V by 5 bases; bases with no gene match: 5. In DNA, the CDR3 is TGTGCCAGCTCAAGGGGACTAGATCATGAGCAGTTCTTC. Protein product: CASSRGLDHEQFF.

The chain recombines TRBV9 with TRBJ2-6; no reliable D call. The CDR3 contains 16 residues. Germline CDR1 is SGDLS and CDR2 is YYNGEE. V was cut by 4 bases and J by 0 bases, with 11 bases left in between. The CDR3 bases are TGTGCCAGCAGCTCGACACTGAGCTCTGGGGCCAACGTCCTGACTTTC. Translation gives CASSSTLSSGANVLTF.

CDR3 protein: CASRIDRDSPLHF. In DNA, the CDR3 is TGTGCCAGCAGGATAGACAGAGATTCACCCCTCCACTTT. The chain has TRBV6-5 and TRBJ1-6; possibly TRBD1 for D (5 bases). With 6 bases removed from V and 8 bases from J, the gap between germline ends came to 11 bases. This CDR3 spans 13 amino acids. Germline loops: CDR1 MNHEY, CDR2 SVGAGI.

The chain carries TRBV5-1 and TRBJ1-1, with D unresolved. The CDR3 runs to 13 residues. The V and J ends lost 5 bases and 3 bases respectively, with 11 bases between them. CDR1 SGHRS and CDR2 YFSETQ come from the germline V gene. The CDR3 nucleotides read TGCGCCAGCAGTTCGGACGGGGACACTGAAGCTTTCTTT. Encoded protein: CASSSDGDTEAFF.

The chain uses TRBV9 and TRBJ1-6; D ambiguous. V dropped 1 base and J dropped 8 bases, with 10 bases sitting between them. Germline V CDR1 and CDR2: SGDLS, YYNGEE. The CDR3 has 14 amino acids. In DNA, the CDR3 is TGTGCCAGCAGCGTATGGAGTCGTGATTCACCCCTCCACTTT. It encodes CASSVWSRDSPLHF.

This chain joins TRBV11-2 and TRBJ2-2, with TRBD2 matching 12 bases. Per germline, CDR1 SGHAT and CDR2 FQNNGV. The CDR3 extends over 15 amino acids. Trimming took 5 bases from V and 7 from J; bases not matched to a gene: 5. CDR3 protein: CASSRLAGEGGELFF. In nucleotides, the CDR3 is TGTGCCAGCAGCCGACTAGCGGGAGAGGGCGGGGAGCTGTTTTTT. Combining the CDR3 with reference TRBV11-2 and TRBJ2-2 gives the whole variable domain EAGVAQSPRYKIIEKRQSVAFWCNPISGHATLYWYQQILGQGPKLLIQFQNNGVVDDSQLPKDRFSAERLKGVDSTLKIQPAKLEDSAVYLCASSRLAGEGGELFFGEGSRLTVL.

This chain links TRBV6-2 or TRBV6-3 with TRBJ2-7, with a tentative D call TRBD2 (6 bases). Between the trimmed V and J ends, which lost 4 bases and 4 bases, there was a span of 14 bases. This CDR3 is built from 14 residues. CDR1 and CDR2 from the germline V gene are MNHEY and SVGEGT. DNA of the CDR3: TGTGCCAGCAGTTCCGGGGGTGGGTGGTACGAGCAGTACTTC. Translated: CASSSGGGWYEQYF.

The chain is built from TRBV6-5 and TRBJ2-7; D not resolved. Germline CDR1 MNHEY, CDR2 SVGAGI. CDR3 length: 11 residues. Trimming shortened V by 11 bases and J by 5 bases, and 13 bases separated the two germline ends. CDR3 coding DNA: TGTGCCGGCGCTGAGGCCCACGAGCAGTACTTC. Translating it yields CAGAEAHEQYF.

This rearrangement joins TRBV19 to TRBJ2-5; TRBD2 agrees at 12 bases. This CDR3 contains 17 residues. The junction had 11 bases not matched to a gene; V was cut back by 4 bases and J by 5 bases. Germline assignment: CDR1 LNHDA and CDR2 SQIVND (reference sequence). The CDR3 spells CASSTPRLAGARETQYF. CDR3 DNA sequence: TGTGCCAGTAGTACTCCCAGACTAGCGGGAGCTCGGGAGACCCAGTACTTC.

The table lists this clone with a count of one. J is TRBJ1-1 and V is TRBV28, with 7 bases aligning to TRBD1. V lost 8 bases and J lost 6; bases outside the gene matches: 9. Looked up from germline, CDR1 is MDHEN and CDR2 is SYDVKM. The CDR3 totals 13 residues. DNA for the CDR3: TGTGCCAGCGACAGGGAGATGGGGGCTGAAGCTTTCTTT. This translates into CASDREMGAEAFF.

V is TRBV30 and J is TRBJ2-2; D is possibly TRBD1 (5 bases). V was clipped by 3 bases and J by 7 bases, with 12 bases between them. Germline V CDR1 and CDR2: GTSNPN, SVGIG (reference sequence). This CDR3 contains 13 residues. For the CDR3, the DNA is TGTGCCTGGAGCGGTCAGGGATTCGGGGAGCTGTTTTTT. It yields the protein CAWSGQGFGELFF.